The rows below give T cell receptor beta chains drawn from one sample of a study of post-analysis software for immune sequencing data. TCRdb redid the calling of the PCR reads with MiXCR, one entry per CDR3 protein. Of 650,000 to 900,000 distinct CDR3 sequences in the sample, 46% are singletons; the top ten hold roughly 4.9%. Sequencing was performed on blood. Receptors originate from a girl aged 10-17 years with multiple sclerosis. Both conserved end residues are part of each CDR3. D genes are given only for firm matches. Size is omitted from some rows. Given values are once, few, many or a class for expanded clones.

-	TRBV20-1	TRBJ2-7	-	CSARVQGTSYEQYF	TGCAGTGCTAGGGTACAGGGCACTTCCTACGAGCAGTACTTC
-	TRBV12-3/TRBV12-4	TRBJ2-7	-	CASCPYLGPHEQYF	TGTGCCAGCTGCCCATATCTGGGGCCCCACGAGCAGTACTTC
-	TRBV20-1	TRBJ1-5	-	CSARVVGNVDQPQHF	TGCAGTGCTAGAGTCGTAGGGAATGTCGATCAGCCCCAGCATTTT
-	TRBV9	TRBJ1-6	few	CASSVGQVGPLHF	TGTGCCAGCAGCGTAGGGCAGGTCGGTCCCCTCCACTTT
-	TRBV13	TRBJ2-4	-	CASSSQGQSAKNIQYF	TGTGCCAGCAGCTCCCAAGGACAGTCAGCCAAAAACATTCAGTACTTC
TRBD2	TRBV6-2/TRBV6-3	TRBJ2-3	few	CASSAVAGGPSTDTQYF	TGTGCCAGCAGTGCCGTGGCGGGAGGGCCTAGCACAGATACGCAGTATTTT
-	TRBV6-6	TRBJ2-4	-	CASSYRAKRVKNIQYF	TGTGCCAGCAGTTACAGGGCGAAACGCGTCAAAAACATTCAGTACTTC
-	TRBV12-3/TRBV12-4	TRBJ2-7	-	CASSPLRAGYEQYF	TGTGCCAGCAGTCCCCTCCGGGCGGGCTACGAGCAGTACTTC
-	TRBV10-3	TRBJ2-1	few	CAIRRGNEQFF	TGTGCCATCAGACGAGGCAATGAGCAGTTCTTC
-	TRBV29-1	TRBJ2-7	-	CSVEGPKNREGSYEQYF	TGCAGCGTTGAAGGGCCAAAAAACAGGGAAGGTTCCTACGAGCAGTACTTC
-	TRBV3-1	TRBJ2-5	-	CASSQDLGTPRVETQYF	TGTGCCAGCAGCCAAGATCTTGGTACCCCGCGCGTGGAGACCCAGTACTTC
-	TRBV7-9	TRBJ2-7	-	CASSMGNFPYEQYF	TGTGCCAGCAGCATGGGAAATTTCCCCTACGAGCAGTACTTC
TRBD1	TRBV24-1	TRBJ1-2	once	CATSDTGQGSNYGYTF	TGTGCCACCAGTGACACCGGACAGGGATCTAACTATGGCTACACCTTC
TRBD2	TRBV4-2	TRBJ2-6	-	CASSQQREAGANVLTF	TGTGCCAGCAGCCAACAGCGGGAGGCTGGGGCCAACGTCCTGACTTTC
-	TRBV12-3/TRBV12-4	TRBJ2-6	-	CASSLGWDPLSGANVLTF	TGTGCCAGCAGTTTAGGATGGGATCCGCTTTCTGGGGCCAACGTCCTGACTTTC
TRBD1	TRBV7-9	TRBJ1-2	few	CASSFFGPRDRGRGNYGYTF	TGTGCCAGCAGCTTTTTTGGACCCCGGGACAGGGGGCGCGGAAACTATGGCTACACCTTC
TRBD2	TRBV18	TRBJ2-1	-	CASSRLAGVEEQFF	TGTGCCAGCTCACGACTAGCGGGAGTCGAGGAGCAGTTCTTC
-	TRBV6-1	TRBJ2-7	-	CASTTSWGPLYEQYF	TGTGCCAGCACGACCTCATGGGGCCCCCTCTACGAGCAGTACTTC
-	TRBV15	TRBJ1-5	-	CATSRDENGNQPQHF	TGTGCCACCAGCAGAGATGAAAACGGCAATCAGCCCCAGCATTTT
-	TRBV30	TRBJ2-3	-	CACTPQGGTDTQYF	TGTGCCTGCACACCTCAGGGCGGCACAGATACGCAGTATTTT
TRBD2	TRBV20-1	TRBJ2-1	once	CSALPWTSGSNEQFF	TGCAGTGCCCTTCCATGGACTAGCGGGAGCAATGAGCAGTTCTTC
-	TRBV11-2	TRBJ2-1	-	CASSPPLRAWINEQFF	TGTGCCAGCAGCCCCCCGTTGCGAGCCTGGATCAATGAGCAGTTCTTC
TRBD2	TRBV29-1	TRBJ2-1	few	CNGGTSYNEQFF	TGCAACGGCGGGACTAGTTACAATGAGCAGTTCTTC
-	TRBV30	TRBJ2-1	once	CACPRLGSYNEQFF	TGTGCCTGCCCCAGGCTGGGCTCCTACAATGAGCAGTTCTTC